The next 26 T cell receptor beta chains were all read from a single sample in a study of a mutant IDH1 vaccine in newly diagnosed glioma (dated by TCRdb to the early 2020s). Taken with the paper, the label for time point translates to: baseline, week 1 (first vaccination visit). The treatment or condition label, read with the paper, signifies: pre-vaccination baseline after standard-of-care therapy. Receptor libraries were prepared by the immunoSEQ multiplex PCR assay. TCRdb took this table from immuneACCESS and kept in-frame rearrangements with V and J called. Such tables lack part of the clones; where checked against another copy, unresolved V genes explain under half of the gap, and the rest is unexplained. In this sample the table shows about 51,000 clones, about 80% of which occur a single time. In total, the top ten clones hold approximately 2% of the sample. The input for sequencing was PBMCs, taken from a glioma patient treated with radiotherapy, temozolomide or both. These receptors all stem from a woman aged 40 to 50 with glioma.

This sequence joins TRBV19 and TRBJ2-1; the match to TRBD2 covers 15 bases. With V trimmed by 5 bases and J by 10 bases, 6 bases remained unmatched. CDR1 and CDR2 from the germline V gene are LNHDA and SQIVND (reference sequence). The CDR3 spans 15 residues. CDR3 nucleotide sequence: TGTGCCAGTAGTCTGGGACTAGCGGGGGGAAAGGAGCAGTTCTTC. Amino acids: CASSLGLAGGKEQFF.

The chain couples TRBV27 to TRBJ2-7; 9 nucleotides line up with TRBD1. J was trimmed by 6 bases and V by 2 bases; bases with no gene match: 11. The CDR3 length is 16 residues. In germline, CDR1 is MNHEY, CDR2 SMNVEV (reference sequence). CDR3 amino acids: CASSLAGTGNTLEQYF. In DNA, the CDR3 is TGTGCCAGCAGTTTAGCTGGGACAGGGAATACCCTCGAGCAGTACTTC.

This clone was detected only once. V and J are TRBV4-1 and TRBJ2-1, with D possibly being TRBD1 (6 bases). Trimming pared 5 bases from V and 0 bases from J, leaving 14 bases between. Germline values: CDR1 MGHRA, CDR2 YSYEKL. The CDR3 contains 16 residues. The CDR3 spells CASSFSRGHSYNEQFF. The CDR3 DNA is TGCGCCAGCAGCTTTTCCAGGGGCCACTCCTACAATGAGCAGTTCTTC.

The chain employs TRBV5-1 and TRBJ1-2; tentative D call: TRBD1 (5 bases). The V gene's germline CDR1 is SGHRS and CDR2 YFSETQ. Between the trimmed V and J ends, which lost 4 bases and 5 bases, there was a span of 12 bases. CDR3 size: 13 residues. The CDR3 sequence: CASSPRGVYGYTF. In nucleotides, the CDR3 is TGCGCCAGCAGCCCCCGGGGGGTGTATGGCTACACCTTC.

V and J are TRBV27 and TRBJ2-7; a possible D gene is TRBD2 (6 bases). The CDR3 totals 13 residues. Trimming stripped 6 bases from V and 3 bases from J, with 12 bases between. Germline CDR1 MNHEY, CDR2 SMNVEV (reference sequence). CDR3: CASSPGLHYEQYF. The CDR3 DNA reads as TGTGCCAGCAGCCCGGGACTGCACTACGAGCAGTACTTC.

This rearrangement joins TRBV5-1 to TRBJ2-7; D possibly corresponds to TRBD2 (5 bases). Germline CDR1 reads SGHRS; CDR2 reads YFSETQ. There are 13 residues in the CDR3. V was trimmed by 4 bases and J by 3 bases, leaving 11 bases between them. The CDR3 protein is CASSPDFLYEQYF. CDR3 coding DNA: TGCGCCAGCAGCCCGGACTTCCTCTACGAGCAGTACTTC. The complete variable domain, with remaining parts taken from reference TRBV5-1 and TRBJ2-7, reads KAGVTQTPRYLIKTRGQQVTLSCSPISGHRSVSWYQQTPGQGLQFLFEYFSETQRNKGNFPGRFSGRQFSNSRSEMNVSTLELGDSALYLCASSPDFLYEQYFGPGTRLTVT.

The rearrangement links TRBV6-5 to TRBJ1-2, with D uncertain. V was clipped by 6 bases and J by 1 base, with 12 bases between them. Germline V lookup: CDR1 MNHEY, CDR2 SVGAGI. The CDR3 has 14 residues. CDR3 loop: CASRLDGRNYGYTF. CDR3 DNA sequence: TGTGCCAGCAGGCTCGATGGGCGTAACTATGGCTACACCTTC.

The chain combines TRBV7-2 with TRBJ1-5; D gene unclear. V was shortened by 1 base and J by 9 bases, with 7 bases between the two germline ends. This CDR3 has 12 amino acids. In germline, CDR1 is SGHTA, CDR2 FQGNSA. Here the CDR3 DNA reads TGTGCCAGCAGCTTAGGCAGTCGGCCCCAGCATTTT. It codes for CASSLGSRPQHF.

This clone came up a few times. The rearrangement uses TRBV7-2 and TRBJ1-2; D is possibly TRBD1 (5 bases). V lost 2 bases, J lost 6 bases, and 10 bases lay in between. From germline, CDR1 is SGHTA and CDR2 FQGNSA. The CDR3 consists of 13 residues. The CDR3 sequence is CASSLWQGHGYTF. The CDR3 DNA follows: TGTGCCAGCAGCTTATGGCAGGGCCATGGCTACACCTTC.

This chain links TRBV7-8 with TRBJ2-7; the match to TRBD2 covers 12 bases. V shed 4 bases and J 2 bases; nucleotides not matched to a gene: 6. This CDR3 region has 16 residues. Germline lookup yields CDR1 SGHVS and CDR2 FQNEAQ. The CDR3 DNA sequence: TGTGCCAGCAGCTCCCGACTAGCGGGGGCCCCCTACGAGCAGTACTTC. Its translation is CASSSRLAGAPYEQYF.

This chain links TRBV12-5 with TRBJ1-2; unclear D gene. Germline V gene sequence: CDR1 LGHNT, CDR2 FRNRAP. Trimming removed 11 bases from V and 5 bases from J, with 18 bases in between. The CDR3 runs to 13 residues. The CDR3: CAALMVGGYGYTF. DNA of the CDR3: TGTGCTGCTCTTATGGTTGGTGGGTATGGCTACACCTTC.

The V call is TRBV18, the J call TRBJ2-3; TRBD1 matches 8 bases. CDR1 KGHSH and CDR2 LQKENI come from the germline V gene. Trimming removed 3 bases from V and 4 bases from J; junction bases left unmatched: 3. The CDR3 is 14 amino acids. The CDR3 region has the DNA TGTGCCAGCTCACCCGGACAGGGCCCAGATACGCAGTATTTT. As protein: CASSPGQGPDTQYF.

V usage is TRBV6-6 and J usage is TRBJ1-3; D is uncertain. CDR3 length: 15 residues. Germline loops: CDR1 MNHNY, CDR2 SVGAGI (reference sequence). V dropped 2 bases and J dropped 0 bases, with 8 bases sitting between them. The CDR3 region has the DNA TGTGCCAGCAGTTACGACGGGAACTCTGGAAACACCATATATTTT. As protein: CASSYDGNSGNTIYF.

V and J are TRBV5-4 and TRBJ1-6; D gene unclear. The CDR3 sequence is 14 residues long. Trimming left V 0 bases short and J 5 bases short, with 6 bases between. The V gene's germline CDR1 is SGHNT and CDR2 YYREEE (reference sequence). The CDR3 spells CASSLVANNSPLHF. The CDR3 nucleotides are TGTGCCAGCAGCTTGGTGGCTAATAATTCACCCCTCCACTTT.

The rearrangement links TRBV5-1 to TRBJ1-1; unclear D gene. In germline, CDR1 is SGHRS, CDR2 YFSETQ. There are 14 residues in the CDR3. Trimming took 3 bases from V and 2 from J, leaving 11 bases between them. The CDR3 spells CASSSGLINTEAFF. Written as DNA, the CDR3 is TGCGCCAGCAGCTCGGGCCTCATTAACACTGAAGCTTTCTTT. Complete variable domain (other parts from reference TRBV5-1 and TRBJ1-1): KAGVTQTPRYLIKTRGQQVTLSCSPISGHRSVSWYQQTPGQGLQFLFEYFSETQRNKGNFPGRFSGRQFSNSRSEMNVSTLELGDSALYLCASSSGLINTEAFFGQGTRLTVV.

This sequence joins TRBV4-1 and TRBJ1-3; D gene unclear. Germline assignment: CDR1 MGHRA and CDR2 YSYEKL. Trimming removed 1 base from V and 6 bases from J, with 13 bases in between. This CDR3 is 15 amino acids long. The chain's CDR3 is CASSQVVAAVNTIYF. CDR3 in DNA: TGCGCCAGCAGCCAAGTCGTCGCAGCTGTAAACACCATATATTTT.

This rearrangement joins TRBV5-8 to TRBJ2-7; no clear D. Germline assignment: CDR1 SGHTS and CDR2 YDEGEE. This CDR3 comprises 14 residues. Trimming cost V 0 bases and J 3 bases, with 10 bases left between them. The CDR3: CASSLEDLHYEQYF. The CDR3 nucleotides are TGTGCCAGCAGCTTGGAGGACCTCCACTACGAGCAGTACTTC. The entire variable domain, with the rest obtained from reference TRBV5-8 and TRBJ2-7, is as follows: EAGVTQSPTHLIKTRGQQATLRCSPISGHTSVYWYQQALGLGLQFLLWYDEGEERNRGNFPPRFSGRQFPNYSSELNVNALELEDSALYLCASSLEDLHYEQYFGPGTRLTVT.

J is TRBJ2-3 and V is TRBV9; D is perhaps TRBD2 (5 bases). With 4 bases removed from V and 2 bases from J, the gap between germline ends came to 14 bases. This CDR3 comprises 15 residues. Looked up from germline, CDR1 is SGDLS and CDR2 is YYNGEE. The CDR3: CASSSFGILTDTQYF. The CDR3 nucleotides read TGTGCCAGCAGCTCTTTCGGGATTCTCACAGATACGCAGTATTTT.

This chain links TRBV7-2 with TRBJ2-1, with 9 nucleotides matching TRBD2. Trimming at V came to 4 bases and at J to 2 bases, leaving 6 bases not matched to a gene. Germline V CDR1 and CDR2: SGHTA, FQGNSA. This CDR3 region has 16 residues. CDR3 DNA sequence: TGTGCCAGCAGCTCCCGGCCTAGCGGGACCTACAATGAGCAGTTCTTC. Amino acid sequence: CASSSRPSGTYNEQFF.

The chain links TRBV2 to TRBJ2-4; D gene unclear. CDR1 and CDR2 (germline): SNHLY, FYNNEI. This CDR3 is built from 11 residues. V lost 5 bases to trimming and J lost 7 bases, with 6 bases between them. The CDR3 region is CASSLGNIQYF. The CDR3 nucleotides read TGTGCCAGCAGTCTCGGGAACATTCAGTACTTC.

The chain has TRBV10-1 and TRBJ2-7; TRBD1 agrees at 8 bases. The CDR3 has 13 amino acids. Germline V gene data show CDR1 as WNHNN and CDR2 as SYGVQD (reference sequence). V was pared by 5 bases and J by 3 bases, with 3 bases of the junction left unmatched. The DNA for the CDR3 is TGCGCCAGCAGTCGCGGACAGGGCTACGAGCAGTACTTC. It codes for CASSRGQGYEQYF.

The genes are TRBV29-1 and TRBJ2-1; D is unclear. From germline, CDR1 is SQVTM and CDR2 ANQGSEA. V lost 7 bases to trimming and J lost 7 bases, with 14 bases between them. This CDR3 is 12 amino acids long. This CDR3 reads CSAATARNEQFF. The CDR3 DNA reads TGCAGCGCCGCGACCGCAAGGAATGAGCAGTTCTTC.

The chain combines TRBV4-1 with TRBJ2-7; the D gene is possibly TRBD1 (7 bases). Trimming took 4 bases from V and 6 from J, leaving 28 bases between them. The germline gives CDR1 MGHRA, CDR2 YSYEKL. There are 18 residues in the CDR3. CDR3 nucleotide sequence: TGCGCCAGCAGCCTATACGAGGGTATAGGGACAGAGGGAGGCGAGCAGTACTTC. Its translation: CASSLYEGIGTEGGEQYF.

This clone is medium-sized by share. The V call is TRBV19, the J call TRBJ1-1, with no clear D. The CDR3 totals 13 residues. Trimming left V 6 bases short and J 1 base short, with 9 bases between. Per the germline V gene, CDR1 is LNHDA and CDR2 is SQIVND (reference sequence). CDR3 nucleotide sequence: TGTGCCAGTAGCACCCAGCGGAACACTGAAGCTTTCTTT. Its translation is CASSTQRNTEAFF.

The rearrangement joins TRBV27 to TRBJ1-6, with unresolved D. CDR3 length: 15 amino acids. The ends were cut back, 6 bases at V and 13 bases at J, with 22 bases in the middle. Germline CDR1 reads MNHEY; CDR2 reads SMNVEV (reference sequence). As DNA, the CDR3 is TGTGCCAGCAGCCCATCCCCGGGAGGGTTACACCCCCTCCACTTT. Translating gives CASSPSPGGLHPLHF.

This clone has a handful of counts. The CDR3 loop is CASSISRARELTGELFF. The CDR3 bases are TGTGCCAGTAGTATTTCTCGGGCCCGGGAGCTAACGGGGGAGCTGTTTTTT. This chain joins TRBV19 and TRBJ2-2; TRBD2 is a possible D gene (6 bases). Trimming stripped 3 bases from V and 8 bases from J, with 22 bases between. CDR1 is LNHDA and CDR2 is SQIVND in the germline V gene (reference sequence). The CDR3 spans 17 residues.